The 21 T cell receptor beta chains below were found in one sample sequenced in a study of T cell responses to AZD1222 COVID-19 vaccine. TCRdb's table, derived via immunoSEQ multiplex PCR, lists solely in-frame clones and lacks some. The profile shows about 140,000 clones, roughly 90% of them singletons. The material was peripheral blood, obtained 28 days after the second AZD1222 dose. These receptors were taken from an adult who received the AZD1222 COVID-19 vaccine.

This sequence joins TRBV7-3 and TRBJ2-1, with 9 bases matching TRBD1. The V gene end was trimmed by 6 bases and the J gene end by 6 bases; junction bases not matched to a gene: 6. Per germline, CDR1 SGHTA and CDR2 FQGTGA. CDR3 length equals 14 residues. Here the CDR3 DNA reads TGTGCCAGCAGTACGGGACAGGGTATCAATGAGCAGTTCTTC. It yields the protein CASSTGQGINEQFF.

This clone occurred once. The V and J genes are TRBV5-4 and TRBJ1-1; D call uncertain. There are 14 residues in the CDR3. Germline V gene lookup returns CDR1 SGHNT and CDR2 YYREEE (reference sequence). V was shortened by 3 bases and J by 1 base, with 10 bases between the two germline ends. The CDR3 nucleotides read TGTGCCAGCAGCTACCTGGGGAGGAACACTGAAGCTTTCTTT. Protein sequence: CASSYLGRNTEAFF.

The chain joins TRBV27 to TRBJ1-5; D unclear. The CDR3 consists of 14 residues. Germline assignment: CDR1 MNHEY and CDR2 SMNVEV (reference sequence). Trimming took off 2 bases at V and 7 bases at J, with 12 bases between the two ends. Here the CDR3 reads CASSLREGRQPQHF. The CDR3 DNA follows: TGTGCCAGCAGTTTAAGGGAAGGGAGACAGCCCCAGCATTTT.

This clone was seen a single time. The gene calls are TRBV18 and TRBJ2-1; 15 bases match TRBD2. Unmatched junction bases numbered 5, after V lost 3 bases and J lost 2 bases. The CDR3 runs 18 residues. Per the germline V gene, CDR1 is KGHSH and CDR2 is LQKENI. The CDR3 DNA is TGTGCCAGCTCACCGGGGACTAGCGGGGGGTTCACCTACAATGAGCAGTTCTTC. It codes for CASSPGTSGGFTYNEQFF.

The chain couples TRBV6-5 to TRBJ1-1, with 8 bases aligning to TRBD1. Trimming took 5 bases from V and 3 from J; bases not matched to a gene: 5. The germline CDR1 and CDR2 sequences are MNHEY and SVGAGI. The CDR3 consists of 14 residues. The CDR3 nucleotides read TGTGCCAGCAGTACAGGACAGGGTGACACTGAAGCTTTCTTT. Protein sequence: CASSTGQGDTEAFF.

The rearrangement uses TRBV7-3 and TRBJ1-4; D is perhaps TRBD1 (6 bases). This CDR3 is built from 15 residues. Looked up from germline, CDR1 is SGHTA and CDR2 is FQGTGA. V was cut by 2 bases and J by 5 bases, with 12 bases left in between. CDR3 sequence reads: CASSLGRGANEKLFF. The DNA for the CDR3 is TGTGCCAGCAGCTTAGGTCGGGGGGCAAATGAAAAACTGTTTTTT.

The V call is TRBV2, the J call TRBJ1-1; 7 nucleotides match TRBD1. Germline values: CDR1 SNHLY, CDR2 FYNNEI. The CDR3 contains 13 residues. Trimming removed 6 bases from V and 0 bases from J; junction bases left unmatched: 1. CDR3 nucleotide sequence: TGTGCCAGCAGGGGACAGTTGAACACTGAAGCTTTCTTT. Encoded protein: CASRGQLNTEAFF. Complete variable domain (other parts from reference TRBV2 and TRBJ1-1): EPEVTQTPSHQVTQMGQEVILRCVPISNHLYFYWYRQILGQKVEFLVSFYNNEISEKSEIFDDQFSVERPDGSNFTLKIRSTKLEDSAMYFCASRGQLNTEAFFGQGTRLTVV.

CDR3 loop: CASSPDRVQHEQYF. The CDR3 DNA is TGTGCCAGCAGTCCCGACAGGGTCCAACACGAGCAGTACTTC. This chain links TRBV27 with TRBJ2-7; TRBD1 agrees at 7 bases. This CDR3 comprises 14 residues. Germline V lookup: CDR1 MNHEY, CDR2 SMNVEV (reference sequence). V shed 5 bases and J 5 bases; nucleotides not matched to a gene: 9.

Comments on this clone: One end of the junction varies from germline; a read error may be responsible. The chain couples TRBV5-4 to TRBJ1-1; TRBD1 is a possible D gene (6 bases). The CDR3 length is 15 residues. Germline V gene lookup returns CDR1 SGHNT and CDR2 YYREEE (reference sequence). As DNA, the CDR3 is TGTGCCAGCAGCTTGGGGGGGGCTATGAAGACTGAAGCTTTCTTT. Protein sequence: CASSLGGAMKTEAFF.

This chain joins TRBV12-3 or TRBV12-4 and TRBJ2-7; 7 positions match TRBD1. J gave up 3 bases and V 6 bases, and 5 bases lay outside the gene matches. The CDR3 is made up of 13 amino acids. In DNA form, the CDR3 reads TGTGCCAGCAGGGTGACAGGGATCTACGAGCAGTACTTC. The encoded protein is CASRVTGIYEQYF.

This chain uses TRBV4-2 with TRBJ1-5; no clear D. Trimming took 2 bases from V and 4 from J, leaving 9 bases between them. Per the germline V gene, CDR1 is LGHNA and CDR2 is YNFKEQ. CDR3 length equals 14 residues. The CDR3 DNA follows: TGTGCCAGCAGCCAACAACCAGATAATCAGCCCCAGCATTTT. Its protein product is CASSQQPDNQPQHF.

This rearrangement joins TRBV5-1 to TRBJ1-1; TRBD1 is a possible D gene (6 bases). Deletions cut 0 bases from V and 4 bases from J, with 16 bases between. Germline V gives CDR1 SGHRS, CDR2 YFSETQ. This CDR3 is built from 16 residues. The CDR3 nucleotides read TGCGCCAGCAGCTTGGGGGCGGCGGGGGCAGGCACTGAAGCTTTCTTT. Amino acids: CASSLGAAGAGTEAFF.

This clone was seen a handful of times. At the DNA level, this CDR3 is encoded by other sequences in the same sample as well. Here the CDR3 reads CASSVRGETQYF. The DNA of the CDR3 is TGTGCCAGCAGTGTAAGGGGAGAGACCCAGTACTTC. This chain links TRBV2 with TRBJ2-5; the D gene is possibly TRBD1 (5 bases). CDR1 and CDR2 from the germline V gene are SNHLY and FYNNEI. The V gene lost 4 bases and the J gene lost 4 bases, with 7 bases spanning the gap. The CDR3 is made up of 12 amino acids.

The chain links TRBV5-8 to TRBJ1-5; D is ambiguous. CDR3 length: 13 amino acids. Germline V CDR1 and CDR2: SGHTS, YDEGEE. Between the trimmed V and J ends, which lost 3 bases and 9 bases, there was a span of 13 bases. Here the CDR3 reads CASSSRSGRPQHF. CDR3 nucleotides: TGTGCCAGCAGCTCGAGATCCGGCCGGCCCCAGCATTTT.

The chain employs TRBV14 and TRBJ1-1; TRBD1 aligns across 8 bases. The CDR3 covers 16 residues. CDR1 is SGHDN and CDR2 is FVKESK in the germline V gene. V dropped 1 base and J dropped 5; count of bases not matched to a gene: 9. As DNA, the CDR3 is TGTGCCAGCAGCCAAGCCCAGGGGGCATTGGAGACTGAAGCTTTCTTT. Protein product: CASSQAQGALETEAFF.

The V and J genes are TRBV5-1 and TRBJ1-2, with 10 nucleotides matching TRBD1. The V segment lost 4 bases and the J segment 4 bases; nucleotides outside the gene matches: 4. The CDR3 is made up of 14 amino acids. Per the germline V gene, CDR1 is SGHRS and CDR2 is YFSETQ. CDR3 protein: CASSGDRGSYGYTF. CDR3 nucleotide sequence: TGCGCCAGCAGCGGGGACAGGGGTTCCTATGGCTACACCTTC.

The CDR3 region has the DNA TGTGCCAGTTACGGACAGGGGGCCGATCAGCCCCAGCATTTT. It yields the protein CASYGQGADQPQHF. J is TRBJ1-5 and V is TRBV19; 11 positions agree with TRBD1. Germline CDR1 is LNHDA and CDR2 is SQIVND (reference sequence). CDR3 length equals 14 residues. Trimming took 8 bases from V and 5 from J; bases not matched to a gene: 5.

The chain couples TRBV5-1 to TRBJ2-3, with 8 bases that match TRBD2. The CDR3 is 16 amino acids. The V gene's germline CDR1 is SGHRS and CDR2 YFSETQ. Trimming cost V 0 bases and J 5 bases; bases outside gene matches: 8. The DNA for the CDR3 is TGCGCCAGCAGCTTGGGAGCGGGAGTTGGGGGAGATACGCAGTATTTT. Amino acid sequence: CASSLGAGVGGDTQYF.

The chain is built from TRBV19 and TRBJ2-7; 8 nucleotides match TRBD2. With 3 bases clipped from V and 1 base from J, the junction kept 5 bases outside the gene matches. Germline CDR1 reads LNHDA; CDR2 reads SQIVND (reference sequence). The CDR3 spans 15 residues. The CDR3 region has the DNA TGTGCCAGTAGTATGTGGCTAGCGGGTTCCTACGAGCAGTACTTC. It codes for CASSMWLAGSYEQYF.

This clone was picked up a small number of times. The gene calls are TRBV11-2 and TRBJ2-2; D remains unclear. V was pared by 2 bases and J by 5 bases, with 6 bases between. CDR3 size: 13 residues. CDR1 and CDR2 from the germline V gene are SGHAT and FQNNGV. The DNA of the CDR3 is TGTGCCAGCAGCTTACGGCGGACCGGGGAGCTGTTTTTT. It encodes CASSLRRTGELFF.

This rearrangement joins TRBV11-2 to TRBJ1-1, with 11 bases lining up with TRBD1. This CDR3 has 15 residues. J lost 6 bases, V lost 4 bases, and 7 bases had no gene match. Germline V gene data show CDR1 as SGHAT and CDR2 as FQNNGV. The CDR3 protein is CASSSGTGGGPEAFF. DNA of the CDR3: TGTGCCAGCAGCTCAGGGACAGGGGGTGGCCCTGAAGCTTTCTTT.